This T cell receptor beta chain was profiled in a study of OX40 agonist ivuxolimab in advanced cancers. Study-level information: Every 2 weeks, patients got intravenous ivuxolimab at one of six dose levels (0.01-10 mg/kg). Hepatocellular carcinoma, melanoma, renal cell or head and neck cancer affected the dose-escalation patients.

V was shortened by 4 bases and J by 7 bases, with 16 bases between the two germline ends. This CDR3 has 15 amino acids. The germline V gene has CDR1 LNHDA and CDR2 SQIVND (reference sequence). Comments on this clone: Antigen: not known.

Whole-study results and caveats: At doses 0.1 to 3.0 mg/kg, CD4+ and CD8+ clones expanded. Some patients who did not respond also had low normalized T-cell clonal expansion.

Libraries were prepared by immunoSEQ multiplex PCR; TCRdb keeps only in-frame clonotypes and omits some of them. The sample shows about 34,000 clones, 81% of them seen only once. The clonotype originates from an adult with an advanced solid tumor such as melanoma, head and neck, liver or kidney cancer. The V call is TRBV19, the J call TRBJ2-2, with D hard to call. The input for sequencing was CD4+ or CD8+ T cells sorted from blood, taken in a trial of the OX40 agonist ivuxolimab. Written as DNA, the CDR3 is TGTGCCAGTAGTAGGGTCACGACCTACTTCGGGGAGCTGTTTTTT. Encoded protein: CASSRVTTYFGELFF.